This T cell receptor (beta chain) originates from a study of a mutant IDH1 vaccine in newly diagnosed glioma (dated by TCRdb to the early 2020s). Looking at the study overall: Eight vaccinations were administered to patients in weeks 1, 3, 5, 7, 11, 15, 19 and 23, corresponding to visits V03 through V10. Longitudinal TCRB deep sequencing was performed for 25 to 30 treated patients wherever samples were available for exploratory analyses. Before enrollment, patients had received standard therapy of radiotherapy alone, temozolomide alone, or radiochemotherapy with temozolomide; most received the combination. Peripheral blood was collected at six visits: V03 (baseline), V05, V07, V10, V12 and V13. Of the roughly 31 treated patients, approximately 62% were male and approximately 38% were female, and the mean age was approximately 40 years. Vaccination started 4-6 weeks after radiotherapy alone, or was given together with temozolomide cycles in the groups whose treatment included chemotherapy. What the study reported, not specific to this receptor: No apparent relationship was observed between pseudoprogression and alterations in the top peripheral T cell clonotypes detected by TCRB sequencing. It was noted by the authors that analyses of patient blood samples could not be reproduced owing to sample limitations. PBMC samples for TCRB deep sequencing were selected based on availability. Immune responses induced by the vaccine were seen in roughly 95% of patients across multiple MHC alleles.

CDR1 and CDR2 are read off the germline V gene (reference sequence) as PRHDT and FYEKMQ. V is shortened by 3 bases, J by 0 bases, and the region joining them spans 8 bases. From the cysteine up to the phenylalanine, the CDR3 has a length of 15 residues. Only the CDR3 region is kept as DNA, spanning 45 bases read in frame from base 1. The time point label here, explained by the study, means: week 23, last vaccination. Each vaccine dose was 300 ug of a 20-mer mutant IDH1 peptide in Montanide, given subcutaneously with topical imiquimod. Newly diagnosed WHO grade 3 or 4 IDH1-mutant astrocytomas showing loss of nuclear ATRX were present in the donors. The samples were drawn from NOA16, a multicentre, single-arm, open-label phase I trial in Germany that tested a mutant IDH1 peptide vaccine in humans for the first time. The DNeasy Blood and Tissue Kit was used to extract genomic DNA from EDTA blood for TCRB sequencing.

Points on this clone: No cognate antigen has been identified for it. No base quality information exists; no much larger clone differs at one position.

The library was generated by the immunoSEQ multiplex PCR assay. The hsTCRB Kit was used according to the manufacturer's protocol to amplify rearranged TCR beta chain sequences. An Illumina MiSeq was used to sequence the TCRB libraries. On the study's bioinformatics: The proprietary platform of the kit vendor was used for demultiplexing, trimming and gene mapping. Held by TCRdb, this immuneACCESS table contains in-frame sequences only and omits some clones. Under half of the omission traces to an unresolved V gene where checked; the cause of the rest is unknown. That table furnishes V, J and clone size, whereas the DNA furnished D and trimming. Within this sample are tens of thousands of clones, with approximately 85% of them counted one time only. Of the sample, 0.6% to 0.95% is held by the ten largest clones.

The rearrangement combines TRBV13 with TRBJ2-2; TRBD1 is perhaps the D gene, given 5 matching bases. Specimen: PBMCs, collected from a glioma patient whose treatment included an IDH1 peptide vaccine. The sequence came from a woman in her forties or fifties with glioma. Here is the DNA: TGTGCCAGCAGCTTGGGGCAGACGAACACCGGGGAGCTGTTTTTT. Translated, this is CASSLGQTNTGELFF.